This T cell receptor (beta chain) was identified during a study of PD-1 blockade in classical Hodgkin lymphoma. TCRdb's table, derived via immunoSEQ multiplex PCR, lists solely in-frame clones and lacks some. The table lists tens of thousands of clones, 65% to 80% of them singletons, with 2% to 2.5% in the top ten. Brentuximab vedotin exposure varied, and every patient relapsed after autologous stem cell transplantation. The study purified CD4+ T cells from thawed PBMCs using magnetic negative selection. The CDR3 sequence is 15 residues long. Looked up from germline, CDR1 is MNHEY and CDR2 is SVGAGI. With 0 bases removed from V and 3 bases from J, the gap between germline ends came to 12 bases.

The sequencing used CD4+ T cells from blood, collected at baseline. The TCR was taken from a human donor with classical Hodgkin lymphoma. The chain joins TRBV6-5 to TRBJ2-7, with D tentatively TRBD1 (5 bases). Written as DNA, the CDR3 is TGTGCCAGCAGTTACTCAGCAGGGCTAAGCTACGAGCAGTACTTC. This sequence encodes CASSYSAGLSYEQYF.